The 8 T cell receptor beta chains in this list originate from one sample, sequenced in a study of cytomegalovirus exposure and HLA in healthy donors. Primers included in the PCR were 60 Vbeta and 13 Jbeta primers. TCRdb keeps only in-frame clones here, not all; method: immunoSEQ multiplex PCR. The table records 100,000 or so clones, approximately 70% of them present only once. The sequencing sample was made of PBMCs. Every receptor here comes from a man aged 30-40 years in good health and CMV-seronegative.

The chain carries TRBV5-4 and TRBJ1-2, with 9 bases that match TRBD1. This CDR3 comprises 13 residues. V gave up 9 bases and J gave up 7 bases; unmatched junction bases: 10. Germline V gene sequence: CDR1 SGHNT, CDR2 YYREEE (reference sequence). CDR3 region: CATFGQGQGGYTF. The CDR3 nucleotides read TGTGCCACCTTCGGACAGGGACAGGGTGGCTACACCTTC.

The rearrangement links TRBV5-1 to TRBJ1-2; TRBD1 agrees at 9 bases. Trimming took 3 bases from V and 6 from J; bases not matched to a gene: 6. CDR3 length: 14 amino acids. Germline V CDR1 and CDR2: SGHRS, YFSETQ. The CDR3 spells CASSYPRDRDGYTF. The CDR3 DNA is TGCGCCAGCAGCTACCCCCGGGACAGGGATGGCTACACCTTC. The full variable domain, in which reference TRBV5-1 and TRBJ1-2 provide the parts outside the CDR3, is KAGVTQTPRYLIKTRGQQVTLSCSPISGHRSVSWYQQTPGQGLQFLFEYFSETQRNKGNFPGRFSGRQFSNSRSEMNVSTLELGDSALYLCASSYPRDRDGYTFGSGTRLTVV.

This clone was seen more than once but under ten times. The chain links TRBV6-1 to TRBJ2-5; 8 nucleotides line up with TRBD2. The V segment lost 4 bases and the J segment 5 bases; nucleotides outside the gene matches: 15. CDR3 length: 17 residues. The germline V gene encodes CDR1 MNHNS and CDR2 SASEGT. CDR3 DNA sequence: TGTGCCAGCAGTGTCCCTCTGGGCGGGAGGTCTCAGGAGACCCAGTACTTC. Its translation: CASSVPLGGRSQETQYF.

Only a few counts were recorded for this clone. The CDR3 spells CASSQDRSGGGQETQYF. The CDR3 DNA reads as TGCGCCAGCAGCCAAGATAGGAGCGGGGGGGGGCAAGAGACCCAGTACTTC. The chain has TRBV4-1 and TRBJ2-5, with TRBD2 matching over 10 bases. V dropped 0 bases and J dropped 2; count of bases not matched to a gene: 6. CDR1 and CDR2 from the germline V gene are MGHRA and YSYEKL. The CDR3 runs 17 residues.

The chain is built from TRBV19 and TRBJ1-1; the match to TRBD1 covers 7 bases. The germline V gene encodes CDR1 LNHDA and CDR2 SQIVND (reference sequence). Trimming cost V 8 bases and J 10 bases; bases outside gene matches: 10. The CDR3 is 12 residues long. The CDR3 is CASGDRVLGAFF. The CDR3 DNA is TGTGCCAGTGGCGACAGGGTATTAGGAGCTTTCTTT. Full variable domain (outside the CDR3, taken from reference TRBV19 and TRBJ1-1): DGGITQSPKYLFRKEGQNVTLSCEQNLNHDAMYWYRQDPGQGLRLIYYSQIVNDFQKGDIAEGYSVSREKKESFPLTVTSAQKNPTAFYLCASGDRVLGAFFGQGTRLTVV.

The chain carries TRBV11-3 and TRBJ2-5; no firm D call. CDR1 SGHNT and CDR2 YENEEA come from the germline V gene. V was cut by 6 bases and J by 1 base, with 9 bases left in between. This CDR3 region has 13 residues. The CDR3 protein is CASSFGRQETQYF. In nucleotides, the CDR3 is TGTGCCAGCAGTTTTGGCCGCCAAGAGACCCAGTACTTC.

This chain links TRBV7-2 with TRBJ1-5, with TRBD1 as a possible D gene (6 bases). Trimming stripped 2 bases from V and 7 bases from J, with 9 bases between. CDR3 length: 13 residues. CDR1 SGHTA and CDR2 FQGNSA come from the germline V gene. The CDR3 loop is CASSLNREQPQHF. As DNA, the CDR3 is TGTGCCAGCAGCTTAAACAGGGAACAGCCCCAGCATTTT.

This chain links TRBV5-4 with TRBJ1-4; D unclear. Germline values: CDR1 SGHNT, CDR2 YYREEE (reference sequence). The CDR3 has 14 amino acids. Trimming shortened V by 1 base and J by 1 base, and 5 bases separated the two germline ends. The CDR3 here is CASSLPGTNEKLFF. The CDR3 coding sequence is TGTGCCAGCAGCTTGCCCGGAACTAATGAAAAACTGTTTTTT.